This T cell receptor (beta chain) was profiled in a study of cytomegalovirus exposure and HLA in healthy donors. Study-level results: Among donors in an Asian-associated ancestry cluster, a later analysis reportedly found fewer N-insertions than the approximately 670-donor mean.

As regards this clone: No antigen is known for it.

The PCR had 60 Vbeta and 13 Jbeta primers. This table comes from immunoSEQ multiplex PCR, and its TCRdb copy is limited to in-frame clones, with some not included. The sample lists around 110,000 clones, about four fifths occurring once. What was sequenced was PBMCs. The clonotype originates from a man aged 25-45 years in good health and CMV-seropositive.

The CDR3 sequence: CASSLLAGVGETQYF. The DNA of the CDR3 is TGTGCCAGCAGCTTACTGGCAGGGGTCGGGGAGACCCAGTACTTC. The chain links TRBV7-9 to TRBJ2-5; weak D call: TRBD1 (6 bases). Germline V gene sequence: CDR1 SEHNR, CDR2 FQNEAQ (reference sequence). V lost 2 bases, J lost 5 bases, and 15 bases lay in between. The CDR3 totals 15 residues.